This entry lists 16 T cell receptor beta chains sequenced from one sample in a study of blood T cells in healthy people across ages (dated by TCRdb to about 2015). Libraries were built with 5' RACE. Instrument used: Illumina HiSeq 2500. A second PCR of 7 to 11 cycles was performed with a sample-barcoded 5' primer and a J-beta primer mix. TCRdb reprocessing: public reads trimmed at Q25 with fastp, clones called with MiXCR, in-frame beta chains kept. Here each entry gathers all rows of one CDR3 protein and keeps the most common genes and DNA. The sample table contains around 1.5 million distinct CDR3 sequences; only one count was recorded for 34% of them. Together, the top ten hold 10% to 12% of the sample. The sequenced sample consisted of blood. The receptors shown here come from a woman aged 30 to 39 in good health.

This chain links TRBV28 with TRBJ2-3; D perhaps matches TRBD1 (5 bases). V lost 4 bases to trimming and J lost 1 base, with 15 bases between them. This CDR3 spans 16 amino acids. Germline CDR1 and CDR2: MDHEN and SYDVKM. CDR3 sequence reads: CASSSAGQEGTDTQYF. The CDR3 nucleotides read TGTGCCAGCAGTTCCGCAGGGCAAGAGGGCACAGATACGCAGTATTTT.

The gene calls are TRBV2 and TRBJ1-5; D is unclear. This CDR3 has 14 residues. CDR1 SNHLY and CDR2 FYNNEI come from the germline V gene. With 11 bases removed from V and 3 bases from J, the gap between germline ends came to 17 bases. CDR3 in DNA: TGTGCCGGCAACCTGGACCGGTACAATCAGCCCCAGCATTTT. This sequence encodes CAGNLDRYNQPQHF.

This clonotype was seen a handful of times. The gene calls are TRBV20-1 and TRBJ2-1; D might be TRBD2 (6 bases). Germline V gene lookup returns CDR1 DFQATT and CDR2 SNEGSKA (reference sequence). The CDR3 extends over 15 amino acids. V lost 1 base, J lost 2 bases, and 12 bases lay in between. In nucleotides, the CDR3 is TGCAGTGCTAGAGTTTCGGGAGCAGCCTACAATGAGCAGTTCTTC. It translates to CSARVSGAAYNEQFF.

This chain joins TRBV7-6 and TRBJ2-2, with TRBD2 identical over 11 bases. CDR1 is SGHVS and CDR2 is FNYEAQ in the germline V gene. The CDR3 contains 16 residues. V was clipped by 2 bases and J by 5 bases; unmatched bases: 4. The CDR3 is CASSLRTSGRTGELFF. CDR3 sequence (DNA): TGTGCCAGCAGCTTACGGACTAGCGGGCGGACCGGGGAGCTGTTTTTT.

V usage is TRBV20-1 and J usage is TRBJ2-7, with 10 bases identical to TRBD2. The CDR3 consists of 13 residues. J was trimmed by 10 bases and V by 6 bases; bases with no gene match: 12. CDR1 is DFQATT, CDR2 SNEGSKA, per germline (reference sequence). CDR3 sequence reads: CSAQGLATQGQYF. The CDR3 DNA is TGCAGTGCCCAGGGACTAGCGACGCAGGGTCAGTACTTC.

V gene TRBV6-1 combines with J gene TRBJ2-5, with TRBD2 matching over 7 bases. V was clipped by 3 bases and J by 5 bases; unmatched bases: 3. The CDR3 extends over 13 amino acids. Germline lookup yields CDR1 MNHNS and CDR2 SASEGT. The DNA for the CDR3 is TGTGCCAGCAGTGAGACCGGGAGGGAGACCCAGTACTTC. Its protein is CASSETGRETQYF.

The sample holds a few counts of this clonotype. The DNA for the CDR3 is TGTGCCAGCAACCGAGGGACATTGGAGCAGTATTTT. Encoded protein: CASNRGTLEQYF. The V gene is TRBV9, the J gene TRBJ2-3; perhaps TRBD1 as D (6 bases). CDR1 is SGDLS, CDR2 YYNGEE, per germline. The CDR3 runs 12 residues. The ends were cut back, 6 bases at V and 11 bases at J, with 16 bases in the middle.

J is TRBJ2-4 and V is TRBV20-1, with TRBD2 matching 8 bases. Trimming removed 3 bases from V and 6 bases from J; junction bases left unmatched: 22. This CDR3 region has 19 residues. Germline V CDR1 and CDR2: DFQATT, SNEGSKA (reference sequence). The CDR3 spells CSARPALLAVHQFGNIQYF. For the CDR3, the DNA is TGCAGTGCTAGGCCTGCTTTACTAGCGGTCCACCAGTTTGGAAACATTCAGTACTTC.

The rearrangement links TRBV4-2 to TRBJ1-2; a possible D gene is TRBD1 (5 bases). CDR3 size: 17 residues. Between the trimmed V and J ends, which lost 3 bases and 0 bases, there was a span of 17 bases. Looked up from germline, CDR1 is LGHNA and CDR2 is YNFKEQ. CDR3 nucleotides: TGTGCCAGCAGCCAGGAGCTACAGGTTTTCGCTAACTATGGCTACACCTTC. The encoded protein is CASSQELQVFANYGYTF.

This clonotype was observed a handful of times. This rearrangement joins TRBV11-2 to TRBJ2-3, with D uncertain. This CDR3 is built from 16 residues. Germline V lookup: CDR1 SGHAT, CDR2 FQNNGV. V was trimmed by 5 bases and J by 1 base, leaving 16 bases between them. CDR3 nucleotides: TGTGCCAGCAGCCTCCCCCCCGGGTTTGGCACAGATACGCAGTATTTT. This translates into CASSLPPGFGTDTQYF.

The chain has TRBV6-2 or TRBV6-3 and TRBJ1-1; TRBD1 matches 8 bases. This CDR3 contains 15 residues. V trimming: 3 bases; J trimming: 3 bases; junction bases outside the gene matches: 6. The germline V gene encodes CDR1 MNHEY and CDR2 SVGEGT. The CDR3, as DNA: TGTGCCAGCAGTTATCAGGGGGCCAGGTACACTGAAGCTTTCTTT. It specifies CASSYQGARYTEAFF.

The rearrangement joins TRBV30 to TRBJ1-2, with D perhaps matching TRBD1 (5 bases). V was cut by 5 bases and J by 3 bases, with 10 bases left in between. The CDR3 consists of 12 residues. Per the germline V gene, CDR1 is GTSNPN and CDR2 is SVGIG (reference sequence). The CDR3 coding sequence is TGTGCCTGGGCCAGGGAGGACTATGGCTACACCTTC. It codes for CAWAREDYGYTF.

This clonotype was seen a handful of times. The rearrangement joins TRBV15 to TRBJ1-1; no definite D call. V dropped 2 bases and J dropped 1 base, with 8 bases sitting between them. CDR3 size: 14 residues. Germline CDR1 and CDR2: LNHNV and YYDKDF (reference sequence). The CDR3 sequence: CATSRRDKNTEAFF. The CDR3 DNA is TGTGCCACCAGCAGAAGAGACAAGAACACTGAAGCTTTCTTT.

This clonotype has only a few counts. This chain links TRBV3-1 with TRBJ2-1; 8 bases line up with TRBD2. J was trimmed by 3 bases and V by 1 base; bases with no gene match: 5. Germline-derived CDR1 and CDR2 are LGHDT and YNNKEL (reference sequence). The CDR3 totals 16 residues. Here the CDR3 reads CASSQADSGNYNEQFF. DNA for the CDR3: TGTGCCAGCAGCCAAGCGGATAGCGGGAACTACAATGAGCAGTTCTTC.

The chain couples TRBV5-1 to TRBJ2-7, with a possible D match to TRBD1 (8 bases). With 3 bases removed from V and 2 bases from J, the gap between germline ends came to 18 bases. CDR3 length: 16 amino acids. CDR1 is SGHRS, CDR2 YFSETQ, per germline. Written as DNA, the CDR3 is TGCGCCAGCAGCTGGACAGGGCGACTAGCAACCTACGAGCAGTACTTC. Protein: CASSWTGRLATYEQYF.

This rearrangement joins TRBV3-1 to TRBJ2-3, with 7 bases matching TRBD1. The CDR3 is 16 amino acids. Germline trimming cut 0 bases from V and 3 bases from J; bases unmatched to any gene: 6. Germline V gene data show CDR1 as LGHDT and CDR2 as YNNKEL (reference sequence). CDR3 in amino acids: CASSQERRRGTDTQYF. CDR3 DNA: TGTGCCAGCAGCCAAGAGAGGCGCAGGGGGACAGATACGCAGTATTTT.